The clone carrying this T cell receptor beta chain showed up many times. The target antigen is unknown. The data originate from a study of T cells after yellow fever vaccination. The wider study: Libraries from low-cell-number fractions were prepared with the SMART-Seq v4 Ultra Low Input RNA kit. General study results and limits: Abundant clonotypes from the bulk population could contaminate FACS-sorted repertoires. The study re-detected most primary-vaccination clones after the booster (96% CD4, around 89% CD8). Some clonotypes, a small share, were shared between CD4 and CD8 compartments.

TCRdb used MiXCR to reprocess the 5' RACE reads, holding one entry per CDR3 protein. The table includes about 63,000 distinct CDR3 sequences, 6.5% to 9% detected once. V lost 2 bases to trimming and J lost 5 bases; unmatched junction nucleotides: 3. The CDR3 covers 14 residues. Per germline, CDR1 MNHEY and CDR2 SVGEGT. Sequencing was performed on CD8+ T cells sorted from PBMCs, taken 15 days after the yellow fever booster vaccination. The clonotype originates from a man aged 30-40 years who received the YFV17D yellow fever vaccine. This sequence joins TRBV6-2 or TRBV6-3 and TRBJ2-7, with TRBD2 matching over 10 bases. CDR3 nucleotides: TGTGCCAGCAGTTACCTTACTAGCGGGAACGAGCAGTACTTC. This sequence encodes CASSYLTSGNEQYF.